The rows below give T cell receptor beta chains drawn from one sample of a study of cytomegalovirus exposure and HLA in healthy donors. Some clones are missing from TCRdb's copy, which holds only in-frame ones; the method was immunoSEQ multiplex PCR. The sample lists around 150,000 clones, around 96% seen once, with 0.8% to 1% in the top ten. Input material: PBMCs. These TCRs come from a woman between 18 and 30 years old in good health and CMV-seronegative. CDR3s include the opening cysteine and the closing phenylalanine or tryptophan. D genes are given only for firm matches. Expanded clones get a size class; other rows say once, few or many, or leave the size out.

d_gene	abundance	v_gene	j_gene	CDR3nt	CDR3aa
-	-	TRBV7-2	TRBJ1-2	TGTGCCAGCAGCTTAGGACCCCCGGGGAACTATGGCTACACCTTC	CASSLGPPGNYGYTF
TRBD1	-	TRBV9	TRBJ1-2	TGTGCCAGCAGCGCGGACAGGCACGGCTACACCTTC	CASSADRHGYTF
TRBD1	-	TRBV5-1	TRBJ1-4	TGCGCCAGCAGCTTGGTTCCGACAGGGCCTAATGAAAAACTGTTTTTT	CASSLVPTGPNEKLFF
-	-	TRBV9	TRBJ1-5	TGTGCCAGCAGCGTAGCTTCGGGTCAGCCCCAGCATTTT	CASSVASGQPQHF
-	-	TRBV5-1	TRBJ2-1	TGCGCCAGCCGGACATCGAGCTCCTACAATGAGCAGTTCTTC	CASRTSSSYNEQFF
-	-	TRBV9	TRBJ2-6	TGTGCCAGCAGCGTCCTATCTGGGGCCAACGTCCTGACTTTC	CASSVLSGANVLTF
-	few	TRBV12-2	TRBJ2-5	TGTGCAAGTCGCTTAGGTCAACTCCGGGACCAAGAGACCCAGTACTTC	CASRLGQLRDQETQYF
TRBD1	-	TRBV19	TRBJ1-5	TGTGCCAGTAGCTTCACCAGGACAGGGAGTATCAATCAGCCCCAGCATTTT	CASSFTRTGSINQPQHF
TRBD2	-	TRBV2	TRBJ2-1	TGTGCCAGCAGTGACCTAGCGGGGGCGTACAATGAGCAGTTCTTC	CASSDLAGAYNEQFF
-	-	TRBV21-1	TRBJ2-3	TGTGCCAGCAGCAATGAGGGTAGAACCCTAGATACGCAGTATTTT	CASSNEGRTLDTQYF
TRBD2	-	TRBV7-2	TRBJ2-1	TGTGCCAGCAGCCCGGGGGGGAGCTCCTACAATGAGCAGTTCTTC	CASSPGGSSYNEQFF
TRBD2	-	TRBV23-1	TRBJ2-3	TGCGCCAGCAGACGTAATATACGGGGGGGCACAGATACGCAGTATTTT	CASRRNIRGGTDTQYF
-	-	TRBV6-6	TRBJ2-7	TGTGCCAGCAGAGCACCAGGCTCCGTTAGCTCCTACGAGCAGTACTTC	CASRAPGSVSSYEQYF
-	-	TRBV9	TRBJ1-1	TGTGCCAGCAGCGTAGGTTGGCGCCCGGAGACTGAAGCTTTCTTT	CASSVGWRPETEAFF
-	-	TRBV2	TRBJ1-5	TGTGCCAGCAGTGGGATCGACCGGGGATTAGCTAGCAATCAGCCCCAGCATTTT	CASSGIDRGLASNQPQHF
-	-	TRBV6-5	TRBJ2-3	TGTGCCAGCAGTTTACAGCCAACAGATACGCAGTATTTT	CASSLQPTDTQYF
-	-	TRBV27	TRBJ1-4	TGTGCCAGCAGTTTCTTTGGCGGCAATGAAAAACTGTTTTTT	CASSFFGGNEKLFF
-	-	TRBV7-2	TRBJ1-1	TGTGCCAGCAGCTTGACCAGGGGTGCGGTCACTGAAGCTTTCTTT	CASSLTRGAVTEAFF
-	-	TRBV27	TRBJ2-2	TGTGCCAGCAGTTTCAGGGCCGGGGAGCTGTTTTTT	CASSFRAGELFF
-	-	TRBV5-1	TRBJ1-2	TGCGCCAGCAGCAGCGGGGCTTTCCCTAACTATGGCTACACCTTC	CASSSGAFPNYGYTF
TRBD1	-	TRBV7-9	TRBJ1-6	TGTGCCAGCAGCATAACCGGGACAGGGGTTTTTTCACCCCTCCACTTT	CASSITGTGVFSPLHF
-	-	TRBV7-3	TRBJ2-3	TGTGCCAGCAGCTCGACTAGTGCAGATACGCAGTATTTT	CASSSTSADTQYF
TRBD1	-	TRBV9	TRBJ2-6	TGTGCCAGCAGCGTTTGGGACAGGGTATATACTGGGGCCAACGTCCTGACTTTC	CASSVWDRVYTGANVLTF
TRBD2	-	TRBV9	TRBJ2-5	TGTGCCAGCAGCAAGGCGGGGGGTACAGAGACCCAGTACTTC	CASSKAGGTETQYF
-	-	TRBV27	TRBJ2-7	TGTGCCAGCAGTTTGGGCAGTGGGCATCGCGAGCAGTACTTC	CASSLGSGHREQYF
TRBD2	-	TRBV7-2	TRBJ2-4	TGTGCCAGCAGCTCGCTAGCGGGGGGGCGGGCCAAAAACATTCAGTACTTC	CASSSLAGGRAKNIQYF
-	-	TRBV5-1	TRBJ1-1	TGCGCCAGCAGCTTGGCGTTCGGGACTGAAGCTTTCTTT	CASSLAFGTEAFF
TRBD1	-	TRBV6-6	TRBJ1-5	TGTGCCAGCAGTCGACAGGGGGCTAGAAGTCAGCCCCAGCATTTT	CASSRQGARSQPQHF
TRBD1	-	TRBV5-6	TRBJ2-7	TGTGCCAGCAGCTTCCTGACCGGGACAGGGACCTACGAGCAGTACTTC	CASSFLTGTGTYEQYF
-	-	TRBV7-2	TRBJ1-2	TGTGCCAGCAGCTTAGATTCAGGGCACTATGGCTACACCTTC	CASSLDSGHYGYTF
-	-	TRBV4-1	TRBJ1-6	TGCGCCAGCAGCCAAGCCGACCCCAGGGGTTCACCCCTCCACTTT	CASSQADPRGSPLHF
-	-	TRBV23-1	TRBJ1-5	TGCGCCAGCAGCCCTACCTTGGGGGGTAGCAATCAGCCCCAGCATTTT	CASSPTLGGSNQPQHF